Listed here are 31 T cell receptor beta chains from one sample, sequenced in a study of OX40 agonist ivuxolimab in advanced cancers. Libraries were prepared through the immunoSEQ multiplex PCR assay. TCRdb's version of the immuneACCESS table is confined to in-frame rearrangements and falls short of the full clone set. An unresolved V gene accounts for under half of the shortfall where checked; the remainder is of unknown origin. Recorded for this sample are 65,000 to 80,000 clones; 92% of them occurred a single time. About 0.54% of the sample is in the top ten clones. Material: CD4+ or CD8+ T cells sorted from blood, obtained in a trial of the OX40 agonist ivuxolimab. Source of these receptors: an adult with an advanced solid tumor such as melanoma, head and neck, liver or kidney cancer.

The chain links TRBV5-1 to TRBJ1-1; 8 nucleotides match TRBD1. The length of the CDR3 is 15 residues. Germline CDR1 SGHRS, CDR2 YFSETQ. V trimming: 1 base; J trimming: 1 base; junction bases outside the gene matches: 3. The CDR3 DNA reads as TGCGCCAGCAGCTTGTTCCAGGGGGCGAACACTGAAGCTTTCTTT. Protein: CASSLFQGANTEAFF.

This clone was recorded once. The CDR3 nucleotides are TGCAGCGTTGAAGGGGGGGGCAAGGAGACCCAGTACTTC. Translating it yields CSVEGGGKETQYF. The rearrangement joins TRBV29-1 to TRBJ2-5; perhaps TRBD2 as D (7 bases). The germline gives CDR1 SQVTM, CDR2 ANQGSEA. The V end was cut by 1 base, the J end by 5 bases, with 11 bases between. The CDR3 contains 13 residues. Variable domain in full (rest from reference TRBV29-1 and TRBJ2-5): SAVISQKPSRDICQRGTSLTIQCQVDSQVTMMFWYRQQPGQSLTLIATANQGSEATYESGFVIDKFPISRPNLTFSTLTVSNMSPEDSSIYLCSVEGGGKETQYFGPGTRLLVL.

The chain combines TRBV6-1 with TRBJ2-1; no reliable D call. Deletions cut 3 bases from V and 4 bases from J, with 10 bases between. This CDR3 is 14 amino acids long. Germline V gene sequence: CDR1 MNHNS, CDR2 SASEGT. The chain's CDR3 is CASSDSSLYNEQFF. CDR3 bases: TGTGCCAGCAGTGATTCTAGTTTATACAATGAGCAGTTCTTC.

The rearrangement links TRBV6-5 to TRBJ2-5, with TRBD2 as a possible D gene (5 bases). The germline gives CDR1 MNHEY, CDR2 SVGAGI. The length of the CDR3 is 14 residues. The V and J ends lost 6 bases and 2 bases respectively, with 13 bases between them. CDR3 residues: CASRNLAAQETQYF. The CDR3 coding sequence is TGTGCCAGCAGAAACCTAGCAGCGCAAGAGACCCAGTACTTC.

This clone turned up a few times. The chain carries TRBV27 and TRBJ2-2; possibly TRBD1 or TRBD2 for D (6 bases each). This CDR3 has 14 residues. Looked up from germline, CDR1 is MNHEY and CDR2 is SMNVEV (reference sequence). The V gene lost 1 base and the J gene lost 6 bases, with 9 bases spanning the gap. CDR3: CASSLWGAAGELFF. CDR3 DNA sequence: TGTGCCAGCAGTTTATGGGGGGCGGCCGGGGAGCTGTTTTTT.

V is TRBV7-9 and J is TRBJ2-5, with D uncertain. The V and J ends lost 3 bases and 5 bases respectively, with 4 bases between them. The CDR3 runs 11 residues. Germline V gene lookup returns CDR1 SEHNR and CDR2 FQNEAQ (reference sequence). CDR3 amino acids: CASSLAETQYF. CDR3 nucleotides: TGTGCCAGCAGCTTGGCCGAGACCCAGTACTTC. The full variable domain, in which reference TRBV7-9 and TRBJ2-5 provide the parts outside the CDR3, is DTGVSQNPRHKITKRGQNVTFRCDPISEHNRLYWYRQTLGQGPEFLTYFQNEAQLEKSRLLSDRFSAERPKGSFSTLEIQRTEQGDSAMYLCASSLAETQYFGPGTRLLVL.

This chain links TRBV6-5 with TRBJ2-4, with D possibly matching TRBD1 (6 bases). Trimming shortened V by 0 bases and J by 1 base, and 10 bases separated the two germline ends. Germline CDR1 is MNHEY and CDR2 is SVGAGI. This CDR3 has 16 amino acids. The CDR3: CASSYSFQGAKNIQYF. In DNA form, the CDR3 reads TGTGCCAGCAGTTACTCGTTTCAGGGGGCCAAAAACATTCAGTACTTC.

The rearrangement links TRBV2 to TRBJ1-1; the D is unclear. V was trimmed by 8 bases and J by 1 base, leaving 14 bases between them. Looked up from germline, CDR1 is SNHLY and CDR2 is FYNNEI. The CDR3 spans 14 residues. The CDR3 region is CASSLEEQNTEAFF. As DNA, the CDR3 is TGTGCCAGCTCTCTTGAAGAACAGAACACTGAAGCTTTCTTT.

CDR3 nucleotides: TGTGCCAGCAGGGGTTCCGACAGGGGTGGAGACACCGGGGAGCTGTTTTTT. This translates into CASRGSDRGGDTGELFF. The V and J genes are TRBV7-9 and TRBJ2-2, with 8 nucleotides matching TRBD1. The J segment lost 3 bases and the V segment lost 6 bases, leaving 12 bases of the junction unmatched. Germline values: CDR1 SEHNR, CDR2 FQNEAQ (reference sequence). The CDR3 has 17 amino acids.

This clone is a singleton in its sample. V is TRBV5-4 and J is TRBJ1-4; the D gene is possibly TRBD1 (6 bases). V shed 8 bases and J shed 8 bases, with 25 bases lying between them. The CDR3 extends over 16 amino acids. Germline V gene lookup returns CDR1 SGHNT and CDR2 YYREEE (reference sequence). The CDR3 loop reads CASAREPGHLKEKLFF. CDR3 coding DNA: TGTGCCAGTGCCAGAGAGCCGGGACATCTGAAAGAAAAACTGTTTTTT.

This chain connects TRBV29-1 to TRBJ1-2, with D unresolved. V shed 4 bases and J shed 2 bases, with 14 bases lying between them. The CDR3 consists of 14 residues. Germline CDR1 reads SQVTM; CDR2 reads ANQGSEA. The CDR3 DNA reads as TGCAGCGTTGCCGAGCTCTACAACAACTATGGCTACACCTTC. As protein: CSVAELYNNYGYTF.

The V and J genes are TRBV29-1 and TRBJ2-7; 9 bases agree with TRBD2. The CDR3 consists of 15 residues. Unmatched junction bases numbered 13, after V lost 8 bases and J lost 2 bases. CDR1 is SQVTM and CDR2 is ANQGSEA in the germline V gene. Here the CDR3 reads CSPGSGTSFPYEQYF. In DNA, the CDR3 is TGCAGCCCCGGATCCGGGACTAGCTTCCCCTACGAGCAGTACTTC.

The chain links TRBV7-8 to TRBJ2-3; D not resolved. This CDR3 spans 14 amino acids. Trimming shortened V by 8 bases and J by 1 base, and 13 bases separated the two germline ends. Per the germline V gene, CDR1 is SGHVS and CDR2 is FQNEAQ. CDR3 loop: CASRLHLGTDTQYF. The CDR3 coding sequence is TGTGCCAGCCGCCTACATCTCGGCACAGATACGCAGTATTTT.

This chain links TRBV11-3 with TRBJ2-7; 7 bases are shared with TRBD1. V lost 1 base to trimming and J lost 7 bases; unmatched junction nucleotides: 10. This CDR3 contains 15 residues. The germline gives CDR1 SGHNT, CDR2 YENEEA. The CDR3 loop is CASSLASGGNGEQYF. CDR3 nucleotide sequence: TGTGCCAGCAGCTTAGCGTCAGGGGGAAATGGGGAGCAGTACTTC.

This clone appeared once. The genes are TRBV7-2 and TRBJ2-7, with 7 positions matching TRBD2. Germline V gene lookup returns CDR1 SGHTA and CDR2 FQGNSA. V shed 2 bases, J shed 3 bases, and the junction held 4 bases outside the gene matches. There are 14 residues in the CDR3. CDR3 coding DNA: TGTGCCAGCAGCTTACCGGGGGGTTACTACGAGCAGTACTTC. Translation gives CASSLPGGYYEQYF.

The CDR3 region is CASSFQGTTDTQYF. The CDR3 bases are TGTGCCAGCAGTTTCCAAGGGACCACAGATACGCAGTATTTT. The chain links TRBV28 to TRBJ2-3; D may correspond to TRBD1 or TRBD2 (5 bases each). The CDR3 has 14 amino acids. Germline lookup yields CDR1 MDHEN and CDR2 SYDVKM. V lost 3 bases and J 2 bases, leaving 9 bases between the germline ends.

This chain joins TRBV5-4 and TRBJ2-1; 8 nucleotides line up with TRBD2. The germline V gene has CDR1 SGHNT and CDR2 YYREEE (reference sequence). The V and J ends lost 0 bases and 9 bases, in that order; junction bases with no gene match: 2. The CDR3 loop spans 13 amino acids. CDR3 amino acids: CASSLGLASEQFF. CDR3 DNA sequence: TGTGCCAGCAGCTTGGGACTAGCGAGTGAGCAGTTCTTC.

The rearrangement uses TRBV5-1 and TRBJ1-3; D is uncertain. The length of the CDR3 is 16 residues. Between the trimmed V and J ends, which lost 2 bases and 0 bases, there was a span of 12 bases. Germline CDR1 and CDR2: SGHRS and YFSETQ. The CDR3 DNA follows: TGCGCCAGCAGCTTACCGCCGCTAAGCTCTGGAAACACCATATATTTT. The encoded protein is CASSLPPLSSGNTIYF.

This sequence joins TRBV5-1 and TRBJ2-7; 10 nucleotides match TRBD1. The ends lost 3 bases at V and 6 bases at J; junction bases unmatched: 6. Germline V lookup: CDR1 SGHRS, CDR2 YFSETQ. This CDR3 contains 14 residues. In nucleotides, the CDR3 is TGCGCCAGCAGCTCCCGGGACAGGGGTTCCGAGCAGTACTTC. Translated: CASSSRDRGSEQYF.

The chain joins TRBV6-5 to TRBJ2-3, with D hard to call. Trimming shortened V by 2 bases and J by 2 bases, and 11 bases separated the two germline ends. Germline V gene lookup returns CDR1 MNHEY and CDR2 SVGAGI. This CDR3 has 15 residues. The CDR3 nucleotides read TGTGCCAGCAGTTACGGGGTCGGTATCACAGATACGCAGTATTTT. This encodes CASSYGVGITDTQYF.

In its sample, this clone was seen once. The rearrangement joins TRBV7-2 to TRBJ1-1, with D perhaps TRBD1 (5 bases). Per germline, CDR1 SGHTA and CDR2 FQGNSA. V lost 5 bases to trimming and J lost 12 bases, with 16 bases between them. This CDR3 is 12 amino acids long. The CDR3 DNA reads as TGTGCCAGCAGCCCGGGGAGGGGTAGGACTTTCTTT. Amino acid sequence: CASSPGRGRTFF.

This clone appeared once. This chain connects TRBV5-5 to TRBJ1-2; D remains ambiguous. The V and J ends lost 4 bases and 0 bases respectively, with 10 bases between them. The CDR3 extends over 14 amino acids. CDR1 SGHKS and CDR2 YYEKEE come from the germline V gene (reference sequence). The CDR3 nucleotides read TGTGCCAGCAGCCCCAGGCTTACTAACTATGGCTACACCTTC. It yields the protein CASSPRLTNYGYTF. The full variable domain, with the rest looked up from reference TRBV5-5 and TRBJ1-2, is DAGVTQSPTHLIKTRGQQVTLRCSPISGHKSVSWYQQVLGQGPQFIFQYYEKEERGRGNFPDRFSARQFPNYSSELNVNALLLGDSALYLCASSPRLTNYGYTFGSGTRLTVV.

The chain has TRBV4-3 and TRBJ2-1; 11 bases map to TRBD2. The J segment lost 8 bases and the V segment lost 4 bases, leaving 10 bases of the junction unmatched. Germline loops: CDR1 LGHNA, CDR2 YSLEER. The CDR3 is 16 residues long. The CDR3 loop reads CASSPGTSGWDDEQFF. The CDR3 DNA follows: TGCGCCAGCAGCCCTGGGACTAGCGGATGGGACGATGAGCAGTTCTTC.

The chain has TRBV7-2 and TRBJ2-7, with 8 nucleotides matching TRBD1. The CDR3 is 15 residues long. V was pared by 6 bases and J by 0 bases, with 7 bases of the junction left unmatched. The V gene's germline CDR1 is SGHTA and CDR2 FQGNSA. The CDR3 DNA reads TGTGCCAGCAGGTCGACAGGGGATTCCTCCTACGAGCAGTACTTC. Translated: CASRSTGDSSYEQYF.

This sequence joins TRBV7-6 and TRBJ2-2; D perhaps matches TRBD2 (5 bases). CDR3 length equals 14 residues. Germline-derived CDR1 and CDR2 are SGHVS and FNYEAQ. V was clipped by 6 bases and J by 7 bases, with 15 bases between them. CDR3: CASREREGGGELFF. CDR3 DNA sequence: TGTGCCAGCAGGGAACGGGAAGGCGGCGGGGAGCTGTTTTTT. The full variable domain, completed using reference TRBV7-6 and TRBJ2-2, is GAGVSQSPRYKVTKRGQDVALRCDPISGHVSLYWYRQALGQGPEFLTYFNYEAQQDKSGLPNDRFSAERPEGSISTLTIQRTEQRDSAMYRCASREREGGGELFFGEGSRLTVL.

The chain links TRBV7-6 to TRBJ2-5; weak D call: TRBD1 (5 bases). The CDR3 sequence is 14 residues long. CDR1 is SGHVS, CDR2 FNYEAQ, per germline. The V end was cut by 2 bases, the J end by 4 bases, with 11 bases between. The CDR3 is CASSLRIQGETQYF. CDR3 nucleotide sequence: TGTGCCAGCAGCTTAAGGATTCAGGGAGAGACCCAGTACTTC. Full variable domain (outside the CDR3, taken from reference TRBV7-6 and TRBJ2-5): GAGVSQSPRYKVTKRGQDVALRCDPISGHVSLYWYRQALGQGPEFLTYFNYEAQQDKSGLPNDRFSAERPEGSISTLTIQRTEQRDSAMYRCASSLRIQGETQYFGPGTRLLVL.

The genes are TRBV19 and TRBJ1-5; D is perhaps TRBD1 (5 bases). V lost 4 bases and J 4 bases, leaving 14 bases between the germline ends. The CDR3 has 15 residues. Germline V gives CDR1 LNHDA, CDR2 SQIVND (reference sequence). The DNA for the CDR3 is TGTGCCAGTAGTACCTCAGGGAGGCGGAATCAGCCCCAGCATTTT. It encodes CASSTSGRRNQPQHF.

V usage is TRBV19 and J usage is TRBJ1-3; 11 bases match TRBD1. Germline assignment: CDR1 LNHDA and CDR2 SQIVND (reference sequence). This CDR3 is built from 15 residues. Losses at the gene ends were 4 bases for V and 7 bases for J; bases not matched to a gene: 6. In DNA, the CDR3 is TGTGCCAGTAGTACCTGGGACAGGGGGTGGAACACCATATATTTT. This translates into CASSTWDRGWNTIYF.

The V call is TRBV6-6, the J call TRBJ2-1; 10 bases line up with TRBD2. CDR1 and CDR2 from the germline V gene are MNHNY and SVGAGI (reference sequence). The junction had 8 bases not matched to a gene; V was cut back by 6 bases and J by 9 bases. The CDR3 totals 14 residues. The DNA for the CDR3 is TGTGCCAGCAGAGGGCTAGCGGGAGCCGGTGAGCAGTTCTTC. Encoded protein: CASRGLAGAGEQFF.

The chain combines TRBV7-2 with TRBJ2-5, with 7 nucleotides matching TRBD1. V was pared by 4 bases and J by 5 bases, with 7 bases of the junction left unmatched. The V gene's germline CDR1 is SGHTA and CDR2 FQGNSA. The CDR3 contains 14 residues. The CDR3 region is CASSSVTGRETQYF. Here the CDR3 DNA reads TGTGCCAGCAGCTCTGTGACAGGGCGGGAGACCCAGTACTTC.

The chain is built from TRBV6-1 and TRBJ1-5, with TRBD1 matching 7 bases. The CDR3 has 14 residues. Germline CDR1 reads MNHNS; CDR2 reads SASEGT. The V and J ends lost 9 bases and 7 bases, in that order; junction bases with no gene match: 12. The CDR3 nucleotides read TGTGCCAGTACCAGGGGGGACCTCAAACAGCCCCAGCATTTT. This encodes CASTRGDLKQPQHF.